The 12 T cell receptor beta chains below come from one sample, sequenced in a study of blood T cell repertoires in COVID-19. Clones were read by immunoSEQ multiplex PCR, and TCRdb kept only the in-frame ones, dropping some. This sample yields 250,000 to 350,000 clones, of which about 87% are seen a single time; about 5% belongs to the top ten. The sequenced material came from PBMCs or T cells enriched from blood (not recorded which). These TCRs come from a woman between 25 and 40 years old who had recovered from COVID-19.

V gene TRBV9 combines with J gene TRBJ1-1, with 12 bases fitting TRBD1. The CDR3 consists of 15 residues. J gave up 4 bases and V 3 bases, and 4 bases lay outside the gene matches. The V gene's germline CDR1 is SGDLS and CDR2 YYNGEE. The DNA for the CDR3 is TGTGCCAGCAGCGAGGGGACAGGGGGCGTCACTGAAGCTTTCTTT. This gives the protein CASSEGTGGVTEAFF.

As concerns this clone: Within the sample, other DNA sequences also encode this same CDR3. The chain is built from TRBV9 and TRBJ1-1; 11 positions match TRBD1. Germline lookup yields CDR1 SGDLS and CDR2 YYNGEE. Trimming at V came to 0 bases and at J to 5 bases, leaving 3 bases not matched to a gene. The CDR3 covers 15 residues. The chain's CDR3 is CASSVVGTGGTEAFF. CDR3 in DNA: TGTGCCAGCAGCGTAGTTGGGACAGGGGGGACTGAAGCTTTCTTT. Full variable domain (missing parts from reference TRBV9 and TRBJ1-1): DSGVTQTPKHLITATGQRVTLRCSPRSGDLSVYWYQQSLDQGLQFLIQYYNGEERAKGNILERFSAQQFPDLHSELNLSSLELGDSALYFCASSVVGTGGTEAFFGQGTRLTVV.

The CDR3 coding sequence is TGCGCCAGCAGTGACCACCTACCGGACAGAGCTGGAAACACCATATATTTT. Its translation: CASSDHLPDRAGNTIYF. This sequence joins TRBV10-1 and TRBJ1-3, with D possibly matching TRBD1 (6 bases). Trimming took off 3 bases at V and 2 bases at J, with 17 bases between the two ends. Per the germline V gene, CDR1 is WNHNN and CDR2 is SYGVQD (reference sequence). The CDR3 spans 17 residues.

The chain recombines TRBV6-2 or TRBV6-3 with TRBJ2-5; 12 bases agree with TRBD2. The CDR3 consists of 18 residues. Germline CDR1 reads MNHEY; CDR2 reads SVGEGT. V was clipped by 2 bases and J by 4 bases; unmatched bases: 11. The DNA for the CDR3 is TGTGCCAGCAGTTACGGGAGACTAGCGGGGGCCCCGGGAGAGACCCAGTACTTC. The encoded protein is CASSYGRLAGAPGETQYF.

This clone was counted once. The rearrangement joins TRBV5-1 to TRBJ1-1, with 10 bases identical to TRBD1. The CDR3 has 14 amino acids. With 4 bases clipped from V and 3 bases from J, the junction kept 3 bases outside the gene matches. Germline CDR1 and CDR2: SGHRS and YFSETQ. The CDR3 bases are TGCGCCAGCAGCAACGGACAGGGGGACACTGAAGCTTTCTTT. Translation: CASSNGQGDTEAFF.

The rearrangement links TRBV4-2 to TRBJ2-1; D is possibly TRBD2 (6 bases). V was pared by 0 bases and J by 0 bases, with 15 bases between. CDR3 length: 18 amino acids. The germline CDR1 and CDR2 sequences are LGHNA and YNFKEQ. The CDR3 DNA follows: TGTGCCAGCAGCCAAGAGGACACTAGCTATAGCTCCTACAATGAGCAGTTCTTC. It codes for CASSQEDTSYSSYNEQFF.

The chain carries TRBV7-8 and TRBJ2-1; 10 nucleotides match TRBD2. The J segment lost 9 bases and the V segment lost 4 bases, leaving 12 bases of the junction unmatched. CDR3 size: 16 residues. CDR1 is SGHVS and CDR2 is FQNEAQ in the germline V gene. CDR3 sequence: CASSSQRAGGLGEQFF. The CDR3 nucleotides read TGTGCCAGCAGCTCGCAACGAGCGGGGGGGCTCGGTGAGCAGTTCTTC.

There are a few counts of this clone. This rearrangement joins TRBV11-2 to TRBJ1-3, with D perhaps TRBD1 (5 bases). The V and J ends lost 5 bases and 0 bases respectively, with 8 bases between them. CDR1 SGHAT and CDR2 FQNNGV come from the germline V gene. This CDR3 is 14 amino acids long. The CDR3 nucleotides are TGTGCCAGCAGCCTACAGGCCTCTGGAAACACCATATATTTT. It is translated as CASSLQASGNTIYF.

This chain connects TRBV2 to TRBJ2-1; 10 bases map to TRBD1. Germline CDR1 SNHLY, CDR2 FYNNEI. J lost 3 bases, V lost 6 bases, and 5 bases had no gene match. The CDR3 has 15 amino acids. The CDR3 DNA is TGTGCCAGCAGGGGCGGGACAGGGGACTACAATGAGCAGTTCTTC. Encoded protein: CASRGGTGDYNEQFF.

The rearrangement uses TRBV9 and TRBJ1-2; 10 bases match TRBD1. The length of the CDR3 is 14 residues. Germline CDR1 reads SGDLS; CDR2 reads YYNGEE. J lost 5 bases, V lost 4 bases, and 5 bases had no gene match. CDR3 residues: CASSPGQGEYGYTF. The CDR3 nucleotides are TGTGCCAGCAGCCCAGGACAGGGGGAGTATGGCTACACCTTC.

The gene calls are TRBV6-5 and TRBJ1-1; D call uncertain. Trimming shortened V by 5 bases and J by 1 base, and 11 bases separated the two germline ends. CDR1 and CDR2 from the germline V gene are MNHEY and SVGAGI. This CDR3 region has 14 residues. DNA of the CDR3: TGTGCCAGCAGTCTCCAGCGGGGGAACACTGAAGCTTTCTTT. Its protein product is CASSLQRGNTEAFF.

V is TRBV12-5 and J is TRBJ1-2, with 7 bases matching TRBD1. V trimming: 6 bases; J trimming: 3 bases; junction bases outside the gene matches: 7. CDR3 length equals 14 residues. In germline, CDR1 is LGHNT, CDR2 FRNRAP. CDR3 in amino acids: CASGALGQDYGYTF. The CDR3 DNA sequence: TGTGCTAGTGGCGCCCTTGGACAGGACTATGGCTACACCTTC.